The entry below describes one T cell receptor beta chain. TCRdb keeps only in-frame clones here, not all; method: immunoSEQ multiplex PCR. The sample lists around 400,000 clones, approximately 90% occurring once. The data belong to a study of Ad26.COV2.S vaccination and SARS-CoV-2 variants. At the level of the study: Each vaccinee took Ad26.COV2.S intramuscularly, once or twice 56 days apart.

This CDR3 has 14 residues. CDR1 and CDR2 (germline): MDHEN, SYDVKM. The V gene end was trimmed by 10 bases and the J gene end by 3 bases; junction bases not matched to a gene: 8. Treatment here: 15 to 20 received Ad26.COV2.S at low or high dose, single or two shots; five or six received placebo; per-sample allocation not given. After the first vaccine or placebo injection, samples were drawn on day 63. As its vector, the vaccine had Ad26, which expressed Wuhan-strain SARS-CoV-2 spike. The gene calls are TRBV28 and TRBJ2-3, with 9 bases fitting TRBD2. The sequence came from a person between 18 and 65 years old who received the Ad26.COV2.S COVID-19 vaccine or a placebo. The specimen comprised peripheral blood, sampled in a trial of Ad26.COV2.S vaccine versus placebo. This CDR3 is CATHPSGKTDTQYF. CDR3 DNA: TGTGCCACCCACCCTAGCGGGAAGACAGATACGCAGTATTTT.